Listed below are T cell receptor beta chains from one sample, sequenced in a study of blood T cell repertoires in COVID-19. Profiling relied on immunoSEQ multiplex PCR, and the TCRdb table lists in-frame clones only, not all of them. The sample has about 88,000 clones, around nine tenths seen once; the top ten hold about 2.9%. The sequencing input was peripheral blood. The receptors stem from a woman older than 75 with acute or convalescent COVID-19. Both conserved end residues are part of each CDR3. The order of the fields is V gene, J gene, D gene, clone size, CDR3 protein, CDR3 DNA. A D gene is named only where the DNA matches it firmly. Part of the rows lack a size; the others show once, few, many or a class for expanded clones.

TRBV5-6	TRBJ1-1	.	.	CASSLGGPTEAFF	TGTGCCAGCAGCCTGGGGGGGCCCACTGAAGCTTTCTTT
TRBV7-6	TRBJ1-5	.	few	CASSSLGGGVGNQPQHF	TGTGCCAGCAGCTCTTTGGGGGGGGGCGTGGGCAATCAGCCCCAGCATTTT
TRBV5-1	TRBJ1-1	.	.	CASGPDTPMNTEAFF	TGCGCCAGCGGGCCAGACACTCCGATGAACACTGAAGCTTTCTTT
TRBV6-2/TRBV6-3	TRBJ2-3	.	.	CASSYPQGTQGGTYTDTQYF	TGTGCCAGCAGTTACCCACAGGGGACTCAGGGGGGAACCTACACAGATACGCAGTATTTT
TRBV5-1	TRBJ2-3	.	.	CASSFTVSTDTQYF	TGCGCCAGCAGCTTTACGGTCAGCACAGATACGCAGTATTTT
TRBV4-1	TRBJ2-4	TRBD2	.	CASSQGTSGLAKNIQYF	TGCGCCAGCAGCCAGGGGACTAGCGGCTTAGCCAAAAACATTCAGTACTTC
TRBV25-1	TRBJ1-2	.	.	CASSDPPRGYTF	TGTGCCAGCAGTGACCCTCCCAGGGGCTACACCTTC
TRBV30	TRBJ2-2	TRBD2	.	CAWSIERGGTGELFF	TGTGCCTGGAGTATCGAGCGGGGGGGGACCGGGGAGCTGTTTTTT
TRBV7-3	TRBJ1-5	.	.	CASSLTPGRAQPQHF	TGTGCCAGCAGCTTAACACCAGGGAGGGCTCAGCCCCAGCATTTT
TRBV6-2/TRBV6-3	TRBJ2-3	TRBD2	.	CASSSNTGLAGGLGDTQYF	TGTGCCAGCAGTTCCAACACCGGACTAGCGGGGGGGCTTGGAGATACGCAGTATTTT
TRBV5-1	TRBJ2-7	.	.	CASSPQGNSYEQYF	TGCGCCAGCAGCCCGCAGGGGAACTCCTACGAGCAGTACTTC
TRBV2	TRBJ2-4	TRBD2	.	CASSAASGLAKNIQYF	TGTGCCAGCAGTGCGGCTAGCGGTCTAGCCAAAAACATTCAGTACTTC
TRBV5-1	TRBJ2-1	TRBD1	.	CASSFGTGYGEQFF	TGCGCCAGCAGCTTCGGGACAGGGTACGGTGAGCAGTTCTTC
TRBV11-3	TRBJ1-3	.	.	CASPKGLSSGNTIYF	TGTGCCAGCCCCAAGGGACTTAGCTCTGGAAACACCATATATTTT